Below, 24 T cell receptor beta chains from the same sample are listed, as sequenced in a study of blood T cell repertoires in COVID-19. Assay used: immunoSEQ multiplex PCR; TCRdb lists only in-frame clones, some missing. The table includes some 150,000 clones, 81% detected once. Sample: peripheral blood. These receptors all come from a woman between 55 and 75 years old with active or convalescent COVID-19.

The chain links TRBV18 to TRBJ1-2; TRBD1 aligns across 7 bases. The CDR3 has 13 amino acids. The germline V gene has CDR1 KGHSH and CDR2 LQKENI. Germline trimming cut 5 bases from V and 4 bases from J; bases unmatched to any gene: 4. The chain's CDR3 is CASSGQEFYGYTF. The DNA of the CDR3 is TGTGCCAGCTCAGGACAGGAGTTCTATGGCTACACCTTC.

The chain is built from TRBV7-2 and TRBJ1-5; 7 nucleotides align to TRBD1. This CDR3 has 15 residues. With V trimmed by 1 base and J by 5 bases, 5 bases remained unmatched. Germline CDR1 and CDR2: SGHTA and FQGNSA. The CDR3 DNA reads TGTGCCAGCAGCTTAGAGGGACAGAACTATCAGCCCCAGCATTTT. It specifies CASSLEGQNYQPQHF.

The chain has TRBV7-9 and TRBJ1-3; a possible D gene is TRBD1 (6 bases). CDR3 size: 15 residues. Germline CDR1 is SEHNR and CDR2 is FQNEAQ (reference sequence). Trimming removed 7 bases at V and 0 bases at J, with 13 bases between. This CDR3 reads CASTLDSTSGNTIYF. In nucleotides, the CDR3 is TGTGCCAGCACCCTGGACAGTACCTCTGGAAACACCATATATTTT.

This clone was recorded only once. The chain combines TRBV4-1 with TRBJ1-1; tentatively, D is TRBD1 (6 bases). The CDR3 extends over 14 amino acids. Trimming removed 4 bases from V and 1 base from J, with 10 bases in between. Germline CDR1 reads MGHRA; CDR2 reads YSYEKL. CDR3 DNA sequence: TGCGCCAGCAGCCCGGGACATTCGAACACTGAAGCTTTCTTT. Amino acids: CASSPGHSNTEAFF.

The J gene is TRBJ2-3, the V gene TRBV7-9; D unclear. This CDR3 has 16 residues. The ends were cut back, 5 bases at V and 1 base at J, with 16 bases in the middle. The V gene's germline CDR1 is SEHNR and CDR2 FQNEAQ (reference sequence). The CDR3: CASSPSSLFRTDTQYF. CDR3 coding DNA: TGTGCCAGCAGCCCCTCGAGTTTGTTCCGCACAGATACGCAGTATTTT.

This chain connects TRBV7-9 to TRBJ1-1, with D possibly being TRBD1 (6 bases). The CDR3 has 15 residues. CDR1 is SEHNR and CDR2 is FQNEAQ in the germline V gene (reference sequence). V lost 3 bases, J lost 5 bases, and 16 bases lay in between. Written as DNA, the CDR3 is TGTGCCAGCAGCTTCCTTTCAGGGGTTGGGACTGAAGCTTTCTTT. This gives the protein CASSFLSGVGTEAFF.

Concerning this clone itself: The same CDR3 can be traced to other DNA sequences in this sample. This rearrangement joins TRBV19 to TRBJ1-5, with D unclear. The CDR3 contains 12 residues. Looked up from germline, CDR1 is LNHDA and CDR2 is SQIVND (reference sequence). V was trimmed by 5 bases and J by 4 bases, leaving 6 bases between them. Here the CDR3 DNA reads TGTGCCAGTAGTGGGCTAAATCAGCCCCAGCATTTT. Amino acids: CASSGLNQPQHF.

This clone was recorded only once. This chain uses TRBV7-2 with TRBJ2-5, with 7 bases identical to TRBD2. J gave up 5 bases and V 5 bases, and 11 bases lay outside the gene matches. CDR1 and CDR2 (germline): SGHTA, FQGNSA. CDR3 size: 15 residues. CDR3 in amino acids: CASSPRTSNAETQYF. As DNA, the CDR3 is TGTGCCAGCAGCCCCCGGACTAGTAACGCGGAGACCCAGTACTTC.

The CDR3 bases are TGTGCCAGCAGCCAACTGATGCAGGGTTGGGGCAATCAGCCCCAGCATTTT. It translates to CASSQLMQGWGNQPQHF. The chain carries TRBV16 and TRBJ1-5, with a possible D match to TRBD1 (5 bases). The V end was cut by 2 bases, the J end by 2 bases, with 16 bases between. Looked up from germline, CDR1 is KGHSY and CDR2 is FQNENV. The CDR3 length is 17 residues.

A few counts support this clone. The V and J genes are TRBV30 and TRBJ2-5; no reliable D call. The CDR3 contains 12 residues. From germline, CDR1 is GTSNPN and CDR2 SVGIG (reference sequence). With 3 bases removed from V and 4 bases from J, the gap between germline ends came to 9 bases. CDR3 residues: CAWRPRGETQYF. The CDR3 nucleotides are TGTGCCTGGAGACCCAGAGGAGAGACCCAGTACTTC.

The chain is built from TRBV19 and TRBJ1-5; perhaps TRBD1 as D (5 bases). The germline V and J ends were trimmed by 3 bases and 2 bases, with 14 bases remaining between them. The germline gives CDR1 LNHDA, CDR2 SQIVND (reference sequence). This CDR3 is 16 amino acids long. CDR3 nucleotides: TGTGCCAGTAGTATTATTATTCAGGGTGGCAATCAGCCCCAGCATTTT. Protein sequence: CASSIIIQGGNQPQHF.

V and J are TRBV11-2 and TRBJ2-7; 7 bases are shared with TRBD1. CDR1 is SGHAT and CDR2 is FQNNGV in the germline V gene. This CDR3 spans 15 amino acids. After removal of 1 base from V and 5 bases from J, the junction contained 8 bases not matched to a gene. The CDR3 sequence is CASSLGRQGVHEQYF. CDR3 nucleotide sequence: TGTGCCAGCAGCTTAGGGCGACAGGGTGTTCACGAGCAGTACTTC. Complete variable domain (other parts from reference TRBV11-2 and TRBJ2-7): EAGVAQSPRYKIIEKRQSVAFWCNPISGHATLYWYQQILGQGPKLLIQFQNNGVVDDSQLPKDRFSAERLKGVDSTLKIQPAKLEDSAVYLCASSLGRQGVHEQYFGPGTRLTVT.

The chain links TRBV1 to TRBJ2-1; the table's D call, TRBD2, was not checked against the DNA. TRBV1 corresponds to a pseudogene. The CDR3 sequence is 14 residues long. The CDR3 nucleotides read TGCACCAGCTTACCGGGACTAGTCCCCGATGAGCAGTTCTTC. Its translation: CTSLPGLVPDEQFF.

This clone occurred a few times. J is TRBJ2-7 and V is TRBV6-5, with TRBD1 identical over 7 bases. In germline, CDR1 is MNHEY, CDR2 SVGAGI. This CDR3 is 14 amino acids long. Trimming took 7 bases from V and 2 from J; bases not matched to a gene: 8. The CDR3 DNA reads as TGTGCCAGCACCAAATCGGGACAGCCCTACGAGCAGTACGTC. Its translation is CASTKSGQPYEQYV.

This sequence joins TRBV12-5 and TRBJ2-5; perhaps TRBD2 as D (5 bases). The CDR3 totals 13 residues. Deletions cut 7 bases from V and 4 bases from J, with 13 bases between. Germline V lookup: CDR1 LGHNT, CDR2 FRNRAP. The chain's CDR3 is CASAPTGGETQYF. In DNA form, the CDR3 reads TGTGCTAGTGCTCCGACCGGAGGAGAGACCCAGTACTTC.

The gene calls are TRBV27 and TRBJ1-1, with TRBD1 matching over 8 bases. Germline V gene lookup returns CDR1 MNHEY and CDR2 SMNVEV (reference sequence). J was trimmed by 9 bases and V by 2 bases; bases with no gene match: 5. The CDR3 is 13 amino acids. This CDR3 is CASSLQGAEKAFF. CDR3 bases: TGTGCCAGCAGTTTACAGGGGGCTGAAAAAGCTTTCTTT.

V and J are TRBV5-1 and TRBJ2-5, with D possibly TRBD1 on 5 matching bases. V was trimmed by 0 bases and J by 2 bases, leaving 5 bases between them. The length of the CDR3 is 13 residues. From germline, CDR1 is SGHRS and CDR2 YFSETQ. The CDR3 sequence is CASSLDRQETQYF. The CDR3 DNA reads TGCGCCAGCAGCTTGGACAGGCAAGAGACCCAGTACTTC.

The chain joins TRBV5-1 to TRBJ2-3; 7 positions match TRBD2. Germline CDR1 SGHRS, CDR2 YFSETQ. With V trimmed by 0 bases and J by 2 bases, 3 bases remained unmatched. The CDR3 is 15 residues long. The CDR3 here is CASSLGLAVTDTQYF. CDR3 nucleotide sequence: TGCGCCAGCAGCTTGGGGCTAGCGGTCACAGATACGCAGTATTTT.

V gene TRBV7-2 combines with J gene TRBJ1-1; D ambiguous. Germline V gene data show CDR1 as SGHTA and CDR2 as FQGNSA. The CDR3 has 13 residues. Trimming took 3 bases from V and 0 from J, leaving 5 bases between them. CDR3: CASSFYMNTEAFF. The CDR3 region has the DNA TGTGCCAGCAGCTTTTACATGAACACTGAAGCTTTCTTT.

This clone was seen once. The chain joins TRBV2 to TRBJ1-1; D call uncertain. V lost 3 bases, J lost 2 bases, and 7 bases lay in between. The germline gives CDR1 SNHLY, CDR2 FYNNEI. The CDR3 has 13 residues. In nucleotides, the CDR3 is TGTGCCAGCAGTGAGGGCAGAAACACTGAAGCTTTCTTT. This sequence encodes CASSEGRNTEAFF.

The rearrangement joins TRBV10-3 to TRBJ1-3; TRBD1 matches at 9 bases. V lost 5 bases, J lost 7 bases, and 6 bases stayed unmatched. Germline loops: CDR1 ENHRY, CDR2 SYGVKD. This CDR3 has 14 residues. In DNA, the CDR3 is TGTGCCATCAGTACCGGGACAGGGTATAACACCATATATTTT. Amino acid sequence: CAISTGTGYNTIYF.

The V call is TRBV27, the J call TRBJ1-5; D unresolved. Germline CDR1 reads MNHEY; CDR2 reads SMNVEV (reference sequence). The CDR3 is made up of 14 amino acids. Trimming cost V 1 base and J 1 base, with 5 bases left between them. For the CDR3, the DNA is TGTGCCAGCAGTTTATTCGCGAGCAATCAGCCCCAGCATTTT. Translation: CASSLFASNQPQHF.

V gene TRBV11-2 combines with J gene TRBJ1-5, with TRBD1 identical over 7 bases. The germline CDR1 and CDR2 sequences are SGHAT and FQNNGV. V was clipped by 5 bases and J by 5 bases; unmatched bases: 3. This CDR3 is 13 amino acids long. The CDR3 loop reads CASSRDRDQPQHF. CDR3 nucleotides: TGTGCCAGCAGCCGAGACAGGGATCAGCCCCAGCATTTT.

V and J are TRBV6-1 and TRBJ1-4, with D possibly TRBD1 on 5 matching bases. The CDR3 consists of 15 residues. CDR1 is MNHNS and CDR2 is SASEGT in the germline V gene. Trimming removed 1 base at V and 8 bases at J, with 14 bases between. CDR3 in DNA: TGTGCCAGCAGTGAAGTAGTCAGGGCTCGGGAAAAACTGTTTTTT. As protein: CASSEVVRAREKLFF.